The 5 T cell receptor beta chains below all came from one sample that was sequenced in a study of Ad26.COV2.S vaccination and SARS-CoV-2 variants. Treatment indicated: 15 to 20 received Ad26.COV2.S at low or high dose, single or two shots; 5 received placebo; per-sample allocation not given. Day 63 after the first vaccine or placebo injection was the time point for sampling. Repertoires were generated with immunoSEQ multiplex PCR, while TCRdb's copy carries only in-frame clones and drops some. This table holds about 680,000 clones, roughly nine tenths found once. Sequencing used peripheral blood, obtained in a trial of Ad26.COV2.S vaccine versus placebo. The origin of the receptors is a person aged 18 to 59 who received the Ad26.COV2.S COVID-19 vaccine or a placebo.

Note on this clone: Additional DNA sequences in this sample encode the identical CDR3. The chain joins TRBV29-1 to TRBJ2-2; the match to TRBD1 covers 11 bases. The germline V gene has CDR1 SQVTM and CDR2 ANQGSEA. V trimming: 7 bases; J trimming: 2 bases; junction bases outside the gene matches: 3. The CDR3 extends over 14 amino acids. CDR3 protein: CSARTGGNTGELFF. Here the CDR3 DNA reads TGCAGCGCCCGGACAGGGGGCAACACCGGGGAGCTGTTTTTT.

V gene TRBV25-1 combines with J gene TRBJ1-5, with no clear D. Germline lookup yields CDR1 MGHDK and CDR2 SYGVNS. The CDR3 contains 14 residues. The germline V and J ends were trimmed by 0 bases and 5 bases, with 8 bases remaining between them. CDR3 coding DNA: TGTGCCAGCAGTGAATATGAGAATTATCAGCCCCAGCATTTT. Protein: CASSEYENYQPQHF.

This chain links TRBV5-1 with TRBJ2-6, with 8 nucleotides matching TRBD1. The J segment lost 1 base and the V segment lost 0 bases, leaving 3 bases of the junction unmatched. This CDR3 has 17 residues. From germline, CDR1 is SGHRS and CDR2 YFSETQ. Here the CDR3 DNA reads TGCGCCAGCAGCTTGGGGACAGGGAATTCTGGGGCCAACGTCCTGACTTTC. It codes for CASSLGTGNSGANVLTF.

The chain joins TRBV11-1 to TRBJ2-7; D remains unclear. V lost 6 bases to trimming and J lost 3 bases, with 15 bases between them. Per the germline V gene, CDR1 is SGHAT and CDR2 is FQDESV (reference sequence). CDR3 length: 14 amino acids. CDR3 in amino acids: CASSLHLYSYEQYF. CDR3 DNA: TGTGCCAGCAGTCTTCACCTATACAGCTACGAGCAGTACTTC.

J is TRBJ1-5 and V is TRBV6-2 or TRBV6-3; D unclear. This CDR3 is 18 amino acids long. Per germline, CDR1 MNHEY and CDR2 SVGEGT. Trimming shortened V by 2 bases and J by 0 bases, and 17 bases separated the two germline ends. CDR3 in DNA: TGTGCCAGCAGTTACCCGGGCTCGCGGGGATATAGCAATCAGCCCCAGCATTTT. Protein: CASSYPGSRGYSNQPQHF.